This paragraph covers one T cell receptor beta chain sequence. This sample was taken from a study of T cell changes during pregnancy in multiple sclerosis. V gave up 0 bases and J gave up 6 bases, with 5 bases separating them. CDR3 size: 13 residues. Germline loops: CDR1 SNHLY, CDR2 FYNNEI. Here immunoSEQ multiplex PCR was the method, and the copy in TCRdb shows in-frame clones only, minus some. The sample yields 85,000 to 120,000 clones, around 93% seen once. The rearrangement uses TRBV2 and TRBJ2-2, with D possibly matching TRBD2 (5 bases). The sample here was peripheral blood, taken after pregnancy. This receptor was identified in a female donor with multiple sclerosis, enrolled in a pregnancy study. For the CDR3, the DNA is TGTGCCAGCAGTGAAGCGAGGGCCGGGGAGCTGTTTTTT. Protein sequence: CASSEARAGELFF.